The 20 T cell receptor beta chains in this list originate from one sample, sequenced in a study of blood T cell repertoires in COVID-19. Method: immunoSEQ multiplex PCR; TCRdb's copy keeps in-frame clones and lacks some. This table holds about 220,000 clones, 83% found once. Sequenced: peripheral blood. The receptors come from a woman between 35 and 50 years old with active or convalescent COVID-19.

CDR3 in amino acids: CSVGVLGTEAFF. The DNA for the CDR3 is TGCAGCGTGGGAGTATTGGGCACTGAAGCTTTCTTT. The chain has TRBV29-1 and TRBJ1-1; D not resolved. The ends were cut back, 6 bases at V and 4 bases at J, with 12 bases in the middle. CDR1 and CDR2 from the germline V gene are SQVTM and ANQGSEA. The CDR3 sequence is 12 residues long.

The CDR3 is CASSPPPRDKGEKLFF. CDR3 nucleotide sequence: TGTGCCAGCTCACCACCGCCTCGGGACAAGGGGGAAAAACTGTTTTTT. V is TRBV18 and J is TRBJ1-4; tentative D call: TRBD1 (6 bases). Germline CDR1 reads KGHSH; CDR2 reads LQKENI. This CDR3 is built from 16 residues. Deletions cut 0 bases from V and 8 bases from J, with 16 bases between.

This rearrangement joins TRBV9 to TRBJ2-7; D not resolved. V lost 4 bases and J 2 bases, leaving 10 bases between the germline ends. The CDR3 has 13 amino acids. CDR1 is SGDLS, CDR2 YYNGEE, per germline. The CDR3 region is CASSPLDPYEQYF. The CDR3 region has the DNA TGTGCCAGCAGCCCACTCGATCCCTACGAGCAGTACTTC.

Here the CDR3 reads CASANPGRSSGNTIYF. DNA for the CDR3: TGCGCCAGCGCAAACCCCGGGAGGAGCTCTGGAAACACCATATATTTT. The V and J genes are TRBV4-1 and TRBJ1-3, with unresolved D. V was shortened by 8 bases and J by 0 bases, with 17 bases between the two germline ends. This CDR3 contains 16 residues. Per germline, CDR1 MGHRA and CDR2 YSYEKL.

The chain links TRBV19 to TRBJ1-2; TRBD1 matches at 7 bases. The trim removed 5 bases at V and 4 bases at J, leaving 16 bases unmatched. This CDR3 comprises 17 residues. Germline CDR1 is LNHDA and CDR2 is SQIVND (reference sequence). The CDR3 bases are TGTGCCAGTAGTCCCCGGGGGCGGGACAGCCATTTCTATGGCTACACCTTC. The encoded protein is CASSPRGRDSHFYGYTF.

DNA for the CDR3: TGTGCCAGCAGCCCCGAACCGGGGGAGGATACGCAGTATTTT. It yields the protein CASSPEPGEDTQYF. V gene TRBV11-3 combines with J gene TRBJ2-3; maybe TRBD2 (6 bases). CDR1 and CDR2 from the germline V gene are SGHNT and YENEEA. This CDR3 comprises 14 residues. Trimming pared 5 bases from V and 6 bases from J, leaving 15 bases between.

Turning to this clone: Germline is not matched at one junction end, which may reflect a read error. The chain is built from TRBV29-1 and TRBJ2-3; D possibly corresponds to TRBD2 (5 bases). CDR3 size: 11 residues. Germline CDR1 reads SQVTM; CDR2 reads ANQGSEA. Here the CDR3 reads CSFDYADTQYF. The CDR3 DNA reads TGCAGCTTTGACTACGCAGATACGCAGTATTTT.

This chain links TRBV9 with TRBJ2-1, with 9 bases that match TRBD2. Germline values: CDR1 SGDLS, CDR2 YYNGEE. J gave up 5 bases and V 6 bases, and 12 bases lay outside the gene matches. There are 16 residues in the CDR3. The chain's CDR3 is CASTPRGSSGDNEQFF. The CDR3 nucleotides are TGTGCCAGCACCCCTAGGGGGTCTAGCGGGGACAATGAGCAGTTCTTC.

The chain joins TRBV11-2 to TRBJ1-1; maybe TRBD1 (6 bases). Per germline, CDR1 SGHAT and CDR2 FQNNGV. The CDR3 extends over 11 amino acids. The V end lost 4 bases, the J end lost 8 bases, and 8 bases lay between the germline ends. The CDR3 is CASSSGTEAFF. CDR3 in DNA: TGTGCCAGCAGCTCCGGGACAGAAGCTTTCTTT.

V gene TRBV27 combines with J gene TRBJ2-7, with TRBD1 identical over 11 bases. Germline CDR1 is MNHEY and CDR2 is SMNVEV (reference sequence). The CDR3 totals 13 residues. The J segment lost 3 bases and the V segment lost 8 bases, leaving 3 bases of the junction unmatched. CDR3 sequence (DNA): TGTGCCAGCGGGGGACAGGGGGACTACGAGCAGTACTTC. Translation: CASGGQGDYEQYF.

The J gene is TRBJ1-5, the V gene TRBV6-2 or TRBV6-3, with 7 bases matching TRBD1. The V gene end was trimmed by 4 bases and the J gene end by 11 bases; junction bases not matched to a gene: 20. CDR3 length: 17 amino acids. Germline CDR1 reads MNHEY; CDR2 reads SVGEGT. CDR3 bases: TGTGCCAGCAGTTTCAGGGGGACCGCCCTGGCGGGGTCAACCCAGCATTTT. Amino acid sequence: CASSFRGTALAGSTQHF.

This chain connects TRBV29-1 to TRBJ1-5; TRBD1 aligns across 9 bases. Trimming took 5 bases from V and 3 from J; bases not matched to a gene: 2. The germline V gene encodes CDR1 SQVTM and CDR2 ANQGSEA. This CDR3 region has 13 residues. CDR3 in DNA: TGCAGCGTTAGGGACAGGGTCAATCAGCCCCAGCATTTT. Amino acids: CSVRDRVNQPQHF.

This clone is a singleton in its sample. V usage is TRBV3-1 (or the pseudogene TRBV3-2) and J usage is TRBJ1-5; 8 positions match TRBD1. The CDR3 runs to 16 residues. Germline CDR1 is LGHDT and CDR2 is YNNKEL (reference sequence). J gave up 7 bases and V 1 base, and 9 bases lay outside the gene matches. In nucleotides, the CDR3 is TGTGCCAGCAGCCAAGCCCGGACAGGGCGAAAGCAGCCCCAGCATTTT. This translates into CASSQARTGRKQPQHF.

Turning to this clone: A junction end diverges from the germline sequence, so it may reflect a read error. The rearrangement links TRBV28 to TRBJ2-7; 8 bases map to TRBD1. This CDR3 has 12 residues. Germline V gene sequence: CDR1 MDHEN, CDR2 SYDVKM. Here the CDR3 DNA reads TGTGCCAGCAGCAAAAGGACAGGGCCGGTGAACTTC. This sequence encodes CASSKRTGPVNF.

J is TRBJ1-4 and V is TRBV5-1; 8 nucleotides agree with TRBD1. The CDR3 runs 16 residues. Germline V lookup: CDR1 SGHRS, CDR2 YFSETQ. V shed 4 bases, J shed 4 bases, and the junction held 9 bases outside the gene matches. The CDR3 reads CASSPGSGQGNEKLFF. The CDR3, as DNA: TGCGCCAGCAGCCCGGGGTCCGGACAGGGTAATGAAAAACTGTTTTTT.

This rearrangement joins TRBV3-1 (or the pseudogene TRBV3-2) to TRBJ1-1; D is undetermined. CDR3 length: 14 residues. Germline V lookup: CDR1 LGHDT, CDR2 YNNKEL (reference sequence). V was cut by 0 bases and J by 1 base, with 6 bases left in between. The CDR3, as DNA: TGTGCCAGCAGCCAAGATACGCGGAACACTGAAGCTTTCTTT. Translated: CASSQDTRNTEAFF.

The rearrangement uses TRBV19 and TRBJ1-2, with TRBD1 matching 9 bases. There are 15 residues in the CDR3. The ends lost 3 bases at V and 2 bases at J; junction bases unmatched: 4. The germline V gene encodes CDR1 LNHDA and CDR2 SQIVND (reference sequence). CDR3 region: CASSISGTGNYGYTF. The CDR3 coding sequence is TGTGCCAGTAGTATCTCCGGGACAGGGAACTATGGCTACACCTTC.

The J gene is TRBJ2-2, the V gene TRBV29-1; D is uncertain. This CDR3 spans 11 amino acids. The V end lost 4 bases, the J end lost 4 bases, and 4 bases lay between the germline ends. Germline lookup yields CDR1 SQVTM and CDR2 ANQGSEA. The CDR3 DNA reads TGCAGCGTTGGTATCACCGGGGAGCTGTTTTTT. Its translation: CSVGITGELFF.

The chain uses TRBV2 and TRBJ1-1; 7 positions agree with TRBD1. Unmatched junction bases numbered 6, after V lost 5 bases and J lost 3 bases. The CDR3 loop spans 14 amino acids. The germline V gene has CDR1 SNHLY and CDR2 FYNNEI. CDR3 bases: TGTGCCAGCAGTTTACAGGGGTTGTACACTGAAGCTTTCTTT. Translating it yields CASSLQGLYTEAFF.

The rearrangement uses TRBV4-3 and TRBJ1-4; D gene unclear. This CDR3 comprises 15 residues. V lost 5 bases and J lost 0, with 10 bases in between. From germline, CDR1 is LGHNA and CDR2 YSLEER. The CDR3 region is CASSELTATNEKLFF. The DNA of the CDR3 is TGCGCCAGCAGCGAGCTGACTGCAACTAATGAAAAACTGTTTTTT.